Presented here are 30 T cell receptor beta chains from one specimen sequenced in a study of shared clonotypes between healthy human individuals (dated by TCRdb to 2018 to 2020). Library preparation employed the immunoSEQ multiplex PCR assay. Imported from immuneACCESS, the table was reduced by TCRdb to in-frame sequences with V and J called. These copies leave out some clones; in studies compared against another copy, an unresolved V gene accounts for under half, and the cause of the remainder is not known. For this sample the table gives millions of clones, of which about 95% were detected only once. 0.13% of the sample is taken by the ten largest. The sequencing sample was made of naive CD4+ T cells sorted from blood. The cell subset or site label here, explained by the study, means: CD45RA+ positively selected. Receptors originate from a man aged 18 to 30 in good health.

V and J are TRBV19 and TRBJ1-3, with a possible D match to TRBD1 (6 bases). Germline CDR1 and CDR2: LNHDA and SQIVND (reference sequence). This CDR3 is built from 18 residues. V was pared by 9 bases and J by 0 bases, with 24 bases between. The CDR3 here is CASTLSGTRLSSGNTIYF. DNA of the CDR3: TGTGCCAGCACCCTCTCGGGGACACGCCTAAGCTCTGGAAACACCATATATTTT.

This chain joins TRBV5-1 and TRBJ2-5; 10 bases map to TRBD1. This CDR3 spans 16 amino acids. J was trimmed by 5 bases and V by 0 bases; bases with no gene match: 7. Germline CDR1 SGHRS, CDR2 YFSETQ. DNA for the CDR3: TGCGCCAGCAGCTTGGTTGGGACAGGGGATACCGAGACCCAGTACTTC. This gives the protein CASSLVGTGDTETQYF.

This clone has a single count. This rearrangement joins TRBV6-5 to TRBJ1-1; D is undetermined. V was cut by 5 bases and J by 2 bases, with 9 bases left in between. This CDR3 is 13 amino acids long. Germline CDR1 MNHEY, CDR2 SVGAGI. In nucleotides, the CDR3 is TGTGCCAGCAGTGTCCTAGACAACACTGAAGCTTTCTTT. It encodes CASSVLDNTEAFF.

The rearrangement joins TRBV7-8 to TRBJ2-3; D gene unclear. The V end was cut by 5 bases, the J end by 2 bases, with 14 bases between. CDR3 length: 15 residues. CDR1 is SGHVS, CDR2 FQNEAQ, per germline. CDR3 coding DNA: TGTGCCAGCAGCCCTAGGACCGGTTTCACAGATACGCAGTATTTT. Translation gives CASSPRTGFTDTQYF.

This rearrangement joins TRBV27 to TRBJ2-7; TRBD1 matches 10 bases. The length of the CDR3 is 14 residues. V was clipped by 7 bases and J by 6 bases; unmatched bases: 9. Germline assignment: CDR1 MNHEY and CDR2 SMNVEV (reference sequence). The CDR3 spells CASTSGTGVGEQYF. The CDR3 coding sequence is TGTGCCAGCACCTCCGGGACAGGGGTTGGCGAGCAGTACTTC.

The V and J genes are TRBV5-6 and TRBJ2-7; D may correspond to TRBD1 or TRBD2 (5 bases each). Germline-derived CDR1 and CDR2 are SGHDT and YYEEEE. The CDR3 extends over 14 amino acids. The V end lost 3 bases, the J end lost 2 bases, and 12 bases lay between the germline ends. The CDR3 sequence: CASSYRQRTYEQYF. In DNA, the CDR3 is TGTGCCAGCAGCTATCGACAGCGGACCTACGAGCAGTACTTC.

The CDR3 reads CASSLEETSGREQFF. Written as DNA, the CDR3 is TGCGCCAGCAGCTTGGAGGAGACCAGCGGGAGGGAGCAGTTCTTC. This chain joins TRBV5-1 and TRBJ2-1; 9 nucleotides match TRBD2. In germline, CDR1 is SGHRS, CDR2 YFSETQ. V lost 0 bases to trimming and J lost 10 bases; unmatched junction nucleotides: 8. The CDR3 is 15 residues long. The whole variable domain, remainder taken from reference TRBV5-1 and TRBJ2-1, is KAGVTQTPRYLIKTRGQQVTLSCSPISGHRSVSWYQQTPGQGLQFLFEYFSETQRNKGNFPGRFSGRQFSNSRSEMNVSTLELGDSALYLCASSLEETSGREQFFGPGTRLTVL.

The V call is TRBV28, the J call TRBJ2-7; D is possibly TRBD1 (5 bases). CDR3 length: 15 amino acids. Between the trimmed V and J ends, which lost 2 bases and 3 bases, there was a span of 14 bases. CDR1 is MDHEN, CDR2 SYDVKM, per germline. CDR3 in DNA: TGTGCCAGCAGTTTAAGGGGTATTCAGCGCTACGAGCAGTACTTC. Its translation: CASSLRGIQRYEQYF.

The chain carries TRBV5-6 and TRBJ2-5; the D is unclear. CDR3 size: 14 residues. V lost 4 bases and J 4 bases, leaving 14 bases between the germline ends. In germline, CDR1 is SGHDT, CDR2 YYEEEE. In nucleotides, the CDR3 is TGTGCCAGCAGCCCGGACCCTTTGAGAGAGACCCAGTACTTC. This codes for CASSPDPLRETQYF.

This clone is a singleton in its sample. J is TRBJ2-5 and V is TRBV29-1, with TRBD1 identical over 8 bases. V gave up 3 bases and J gave up 7 bases; unmatched junction bases: 7. This CDR3 is built from 13 residues. Looked up from germline, CDR1 is SQVTM and CDR2 is ANQGSEA. DNA for the CDR3: TGCAGCGTTGATGGTCAGGGGGCCTCGACCCAGTACTTC. Protein product: CSVDGQGASTQYF.

The V call is TRBV4-1, the J call TRBJ2-7, with D uncertain. Germline V gives CDR1 MGHRA, CDR2 YSYEKL. V was shortened by 0 bases and J by 4 bases, with 13 bases between the two germline ends. The CDR3 spans 15 residues. The CDR3 DNA follows: TGCGCCAGCAGCCAAGAGAGTAGTAAGGCATACGAGCAGTACTTC. Its protein product is CASSQESSKAYEQYF.

The chain employs TRBV4-2 and TRBJ2-6; 12 positions match TRBD1. Trimming removed 1 base from V and 0 bases from J; junction bases left unmatched: 4. Germline CDR1 LGHNA, CDR2 YNFKEQ. CDR3 size: 19 residues. The CDR3 loop reads CASSQAGTGGPSGANVLTF. Here the CDR3 DNA reads TGTGCCAGCAGCCAAGCAGGGACAGGGGGCCCCTCTGGGGCCAACGTCCTGACTTTC.

This clone was seen once. This sample also contains other DNA sequences that code for the same CDR3. This chain uses TRBV19 with TRBJ1-2; TRBD1 matches at 7 bases. V trimming: 4 bases; J trimming: 4 bases; junction bases outside the gene matches: 0. The length of the CDR3 is 12 residues. Per germline, CDR1 LNHDA and CDR2 SQIVND (reference sequence). The CDR3 sequence: CASSRTGYGYTF. CDR3 DNA sequence: TGTGCCAGTAGTAGGACAGGCTATGGCTACACCTTC.

This clone was seen only once. This chain uses TRBV28 with TRBJ2-7, with no clear D. Trimming stripped 1 base from V and 0 bases from J, with 13 bases between. Germline CDR1 MDHEN, CDR2 SYDVKM. The CDR3 length is 16 residues. CDR3 protein: CASSLSAAMSSYEQYF. CDR3 sequence (DNA): TGTGCCAGCAGTTTATCCGCGGCGATGAGCTCCTACGAGCAGTACTTC.

This clone turned up a few times. The chain recombines TRBV5-1 with TRBJ2-4; D may be TRBD2 (6 bases). This CDR3 comprises 20 residues. With 7 bases removed from V and 0 bases from J, the gap between germline ends came to 29 bases. CDR1 and CDR2 (germline): SGHRS, YFSETQ. CDR3 DNA sequence: TGCGCCAGCGCGGTGGAGGCTAGCGCCGAAATCATACTAGCCAAAAACATTCAGTACTTC. Translated: CASAVEASAEIILAKNIQYF.

Concerning this clone itself: The same CDR3 also results from other DNA sequences found in this sample. The chain uses TRBV5-6 and TRBJ2-5; a weak D match, TRBD2 (6 bases). With 0 bases removed from V and 4 bases from J, the gap between germline ends came to 13 bases. Germline V gene lookup returns CDR1 SGHDT and CDR2 YYEEEE. The CDR3 is 15 residues long. This chain's CDR3 is CASSLGGVGGETQYF. The CDR3 DNA sequence: TGTGCCAGCAGCTTGGGTGGGGTGGGAGGAGAGACCCAGTACTTC. Together with reference TRBV5-6 and TRBJ2-5, the CDR3 gives the full variable domain: DAGVTQSPTHLIKTRGQQVTLRCSPKSGHDTVSWYQQALGQGPQFIFQYYEEEERQRGNFPDRFSGHQFPNYSSELNVNALLLGDSALYLCASSLGGVGGETQYFGPGTRLLVL.

The chain joins TRBV7-2 to TRBJ1-2; the match to TRBD1 covers 9 bases. The J segment lost 6 bases and the V segment lost 5 bases, leaving 7 bases of the junction unmatched. In germline, CDR1 is SGHTA, CDR2 FQGNSA. The CDR3 consists of 14 residues. The CDR3 region has the DNA TGTGCCAGCAGCAATAAAGGGACAGGGAATGGCTACACCTTC. Translated: CASSNKGTGNGYTF.

The sample holds one count of this clone. This chain connects TRBV30 to TRBJ2-5; 10 nucleotides match TRBD1. The V and J ends lost 4 bases and 5 bases, in that order; junction bases with no gene match: 10. The CDR3 has 15 residues. Looked up from germline, CDR1 is GTSNPN and CDR2 is SVGIG (reference sequence). The chain's CDR3 is CAWTVTGGAGETQYF. The DNA of the CDR3 is TGTGCCTGGACGGTGACAGGGGGCGCAGGGGAGACCCAGTACTTC.

The chain uses TRBV5-6 and TRBJ1-1; D perhaps matches TRBD1 (5 bases). The V gene lost 2 bases and the J gene lost 6 bases, with 8 bases spanning the gap. Germline values: CDR1 SGHDT, CDR2 YYEEEE. This CDR3 is built from 12 residues. The CDR3 nucleotides are TGTGCCAGCAGCTTTGGGGGGGCTGAAGCTTTCTTT. Residues: CASSFGGAEAFF.

This clone was counted a single time. The J gene is TRBJ2-1, the V gene TRBV2; D possibly corresponds to TRBD2 (5 bases). This CDR3 is 13 amino acids long. Germline CDR1 and CDR2: SNHLY and FYNNEI. V was trimmed by 7 bases and J by 4 bases, leaving 11 bases between them. The CDR3 is CASTRGEYNEQFF. The CDR3 nucleotides are TGTGCCAGCACGCGTGGGGAGTACAATGAGCAGTTCTTC. The whole variable domain, filled in from reference TRBV2 and TRBJ2-1, reads EPEVTQTPSHQVTQMGQEVILRCVPISNHLYFYWYRQILGQKVEFLVSFYNNEISEKSEIFDDQFSVERPDGSNFTLKIRSTKLEDSAMYFCASTRGEYNEQFFGPGTRLTVL.

Points on this clone: This sample also contains other DNA sequences that code for the same CDR3. This chain connects TRBV30 to TRBJ1-1; the D is unclear. This CDR3 contains 13 residues. Germline CDR1 and CDR2: GTSNPN and SVGIG (reference sequence). V lost 0 bases and J lost 0, with 5 bases in between. This CDR3 is CAWSVWVNTEAFF. CDR3 coding DNA: TGTGCCTGGAGTGTTTGGGTGAACACTGAAGCTTTCTTT.

The chain employs TRBV19 and TRBJ2-7; a weak D match, TRBD1 (7 bases). This CDR3 contains 14 residues. V was trimmed by 2 bases and J by 2 bases, leaving 10 bases between them. CDR1 is LNHDA and CDR2 is SQIVND in the germline V gene (reference sequence). The CDR3 nucleotides read TGTGCCAGTAGTATATTCAGGGGGGCCTACGAGCAGTACTTC. It yields the protein CASSIFRGAYEQYF. The variable domain in full, with the rest retrieved from reference TRBV19 and TRBJ2-7, is DGGITQSPKYLFRKEGQNVTLSCEQNLNHDAMYWYRQDPGQGLRLIYYSQIVNDFQKGDIAEGYSVSREKKESFPLTVTSAQKNPTAFYLCASSIFRGAYEQYFGPGTRLTVT.

As regards this clone: The sample holds other DNA sequences that translate to the same CDR3. The V and J genes are TRBV5-1 and TRBJ1-3; D is unresolved. CDR1 and CDR2 (germline): SGHRS, YFSETQ. The V end lost 0 bases, the J end lost 4 bases, and 8 bases lay between the germline ends. The CDR3 consists of 14 residues. The CDR3: CASSLGQAGNTIYF. The CDR3 DNA reads as TGCGCCAGCAGCTTGGGGCAGGCAGGAAACACCATATATTTT.

This chain joins TRBV30 and TRBJ1-3; D uncertain. The CDR3 contains 11 residues. CDR1 GTSNPN and CDR2 SVGIG come from the germline V gene (reference sequence). V gave up 4 bases and J gave up 3 bases, with 4 bases separating them. The CDR3 sequence: CAWKGGNTIYF. The DNA of the CDR3 is TGTGCCTGGAAGGGTGGAAACACCATATATTTT.

This chain links TRBV6-1 with TRBJ1-2; no clear D. V was trimmed by 2 bases and J by 7 bases, leaving 8 bases between them. Germline-derived CDR1 and CDR2 are MNHNS and SASEGT. This CDR3 comprises 12 residues. The CDR3 region has the DNA TGTGCCAGCAGTGAACTGACTAGTGGCTACACCTTC. Protein: CASSELTSGYTF.

The V gene is TRBV19, the J gene TRBJ1-6; TRBD1 is a possible D gene (5 bases). The CDR3 loop spans 14 amino acids. The germline V gene has CDR1 LNHDA and CDR2 SQIVND (reference sequence). The ends were cut back, 7 bases at V and 9 bases at J, with 16 bases in the middle. The CDR3 DNA reads as TGTGCCAGTAATACGAACGGGGCAGGTTCACCCCTCCACTTT. Amino acid sequence: CASNTNGAGSPLHF.

Note on this clone: The sample contains more than one DNA sequence encoding this CDR3. The chain uses TRBV5-1 and TRBJ2-2, with 9 bases that match TRBD1. V dropped 4 bases and J dropped 5; count of bases not matched to a gene: 3. Germline CDR1 and CDR2: SGHRS and YFSETQ. CDR3 length: 14 amino acids. The CDR3 is CASSLTGGTGELFF. The CDR3 DNA follows: TGCGCCAGCAGCCTGACAGGGGGTACCGGGGAGCTGTTTTTT. The whole variable domain, remainder taken from reference TRBV5-1 and TRBJ2-2, is KAGVTQTPRYLIKTRGQQVTLSCSPISGHRSVSWYQQTPGQGLQFLFEYFSETQRNKGNFPGRFSGRQFSNSRSEMNVSTLELGDSALYLCASSLTGGTGELFFGEGSRLTVL.

The CDR3: CASSAQSSGISYEQYF. CDR3 DNA sequence: TGTGCCAGCAGCGCCCAGTCTAGCGGGATCTCCTACGAGCAGTACTTC. The genes are TRBV7-2 and TRBJ2-7; 9 nucleotides align to TRBD2. The V segment lost 5 bases and the J segment 0 bases; nucleotides outside the gene matches: 8. From germline, CDR1 is SGHTA and CDR2 FQGNSA. The CDR3 consists of 16 residues. Complete variable domain (other parts from reference TRBV7-2 and TRBJ2-7): GAGVSQSPSNKVTEKGKDVELRCDPISGHTALYWYRQSLGQGLEFLIYFQGNSAPDKSGLPSDRFSAERTGGSVSTLTIQRTQQEDSAVYLCASSAQSSGISYEQYFGPGTRLTVT.

This chain connects TRBV28 to TRBJ2-5; a weak D match, TRBD2 (5 bases). There are 16 residues in the CDR3. CDR1 and CDR2 (germline): MDHEN, SYDVKM. The V end lost 4 bases, the J end lost 5 bases, and 20 bases lay between the germline ends. The CDR3 nucleotides read TGTGCCAGCAGTTCCCCCGGAGGAGCTACCTGGGAGACCCAGTACTTC. Translated: CASSSPGGATWETQYF.

CDR3 loop: CSVDPEERGGLFF. For the CDR3, the DNA is TGCAGCGTTGACCCTGAGGAGCGGGGGGGCTTGTTCTTC. The genes are TRBV29-1 and TRBJ2-1; 10 bases fit TRBD2. This CDR3 region has 13 residues. The germline V gene has CDR1 SQVTM and CDR2 ANQGSEA. The junction had 11 bases not matched to a gene; V was cut back by 3 bases and J by 15 bases.